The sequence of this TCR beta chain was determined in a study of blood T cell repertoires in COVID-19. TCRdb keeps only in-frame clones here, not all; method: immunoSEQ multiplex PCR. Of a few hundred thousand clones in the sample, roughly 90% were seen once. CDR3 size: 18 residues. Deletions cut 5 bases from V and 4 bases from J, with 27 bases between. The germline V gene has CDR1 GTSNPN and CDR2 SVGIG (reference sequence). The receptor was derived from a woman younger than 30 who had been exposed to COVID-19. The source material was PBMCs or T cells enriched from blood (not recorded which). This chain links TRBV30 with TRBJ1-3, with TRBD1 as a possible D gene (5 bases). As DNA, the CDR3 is TGTGCCTGGGGGGTCTTTGGGCAGGGAAAAGTGGCAGGAAACACCATATATTTT. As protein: CAWGVFGQGKVAGNTIYF. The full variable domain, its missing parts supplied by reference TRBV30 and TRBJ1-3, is SQTIHQWPATLVQPVGSPLSLECTVEGTSNPNLYWYRQAAGRGLQLLFYSVGIGQISSEVPQNLSASRPQDRQFILSSKKLLLSDSGFYLCAWGVFGQGKVAGNTIYFGEGSWLTVV.